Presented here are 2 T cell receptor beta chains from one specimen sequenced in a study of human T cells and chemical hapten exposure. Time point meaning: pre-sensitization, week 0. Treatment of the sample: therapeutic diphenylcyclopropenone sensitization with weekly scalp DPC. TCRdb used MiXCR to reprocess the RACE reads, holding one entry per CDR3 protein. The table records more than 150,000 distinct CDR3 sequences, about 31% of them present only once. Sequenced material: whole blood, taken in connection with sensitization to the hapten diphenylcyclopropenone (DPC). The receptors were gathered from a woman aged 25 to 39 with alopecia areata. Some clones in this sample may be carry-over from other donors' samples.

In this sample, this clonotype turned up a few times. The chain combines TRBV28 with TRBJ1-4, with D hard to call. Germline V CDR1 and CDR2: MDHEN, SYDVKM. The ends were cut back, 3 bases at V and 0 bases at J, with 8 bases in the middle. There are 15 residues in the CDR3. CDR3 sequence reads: CASSFELATNEKLFF. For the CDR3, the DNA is TGTGCCAGCAGTTTTGAGCTGGCAACTAATGAAAAACTGTTTTTT.

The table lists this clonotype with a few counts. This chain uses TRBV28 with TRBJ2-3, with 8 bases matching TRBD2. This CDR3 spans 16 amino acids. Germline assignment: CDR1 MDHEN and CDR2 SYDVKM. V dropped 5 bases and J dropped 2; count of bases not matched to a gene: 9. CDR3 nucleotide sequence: TGTGCCAGCAGTGGGGCGGAGCGGGAGACCACAGATACGCAGTATTTT. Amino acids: CASSGAERETTDTQYF. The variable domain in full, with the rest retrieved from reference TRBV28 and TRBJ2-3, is DVKVTQSSRYLVKRTGEKVFLECVQDMDHENMFWYRQDPGLGLRLIYFSYDVKMKEKGDIPEGYSVSREKKERFSLILESASTNQTSMYLCASSGAERETTDTQYFGPGTRLTVL.